A selection of T cell receptor beta chains follows, all from one sample in a study of blood T cell repertoires in COVID-19. Profiling relied on immunoSEQ multiplex PCR, and the TCRdb table lists in-frame clones only, not all of them. The table lists some 330,000 clones, over 75% of them singletons. Sequenced: PBMCs or T cells enriched from blood (not recorded which). The receptors come from a man aged 25-45 years who had recovered from COVID-19. The CDR3 runs from the conserved cysteine through the conserved F or W. Each record gives: CDR3 length, J gene, V gene, D gene, CDR3 protein. D genes are given only for firm matches.

length: 12; J: TRBJ2-1; V: TRBV24-1; D: TRBD1; CDR3: CATRQGADEQFF
length: 14; J: TRBJ2-2; V: TRBV19; D: NA; CDR3: CASLDRLYTGELFF
length: 16; J: TRBJ2-6; V: TRBV2; D: TRBD2; CDR3: CASSGKLAAGANVLTF
length: 16; J: TRBJ2-5; V: TRBV3-1/TRBV3-2; D: TRBD1; CDR3: CASSSDRVGGRETQYF
length: 17; J: TRBJ2-1; V: TRBV29-1; D: TRBD2; CDR3: CSVSPLADSSSYNEQFF
length: 13; J: TRBJ2-5; V: TRBV5-1; D: NA; CDR3: CASSQRTKETQYF
length: 14; J: TRBJ2-5; V: TRBV15; D: NA; CDR3: CATSRTLPRDTQYF
length: 13; J: TRBJ1-4; V: TRBV12-3/TRBV12-4; D: NA; CDR3: CASSFSPNEKLFF
length: 15; J: TRBJ1-5; V: TRBV30; D: NA; CDR3: CAWSVMGAGNQPQHF
length: 17; J: TRBJ2-7; V: TRBV19; D: NA; CDR3: CASSKDRAQVYPYEQYF
length: 15; J: TRBJ2-3; V: TRBV18; D: TRBD2; CDR3: CASSPRGLVEDTQYF
length: 18; J: TRBJ2-2; V: TRBV7-9; D: TRBD2; CDR3: CASNYPGLAGGDIGELFF
length: 16; J: TRBJ2-7; V: TRBV25-1; D: TRBD1; CDR3: CASSETGDSSSYEQYF
length: 14; J: TRBJ2-7; V: TRBV6-6; D: NA; CDR3: CASSYGGFPREQYF
length: 16; J: TRBJ2-7; V: TRBV9; D: TRBD1; CDR3: CASSAHRGQGGDEQYF
length: 14; J: TRBJ1-2; V: TRBV15; D: TRBD1; CDR3: CATSRADRGYGYTF
length: 15; J: TRBJ2-7; V: TRBV11-2; D: NA; CDR3: CASSLDSGQTYEQYF
length: 13; J: TRBJ2-1; V: TRBV28; D: NA; CDR3: CASSALYHNEQFF
length: 13; J: TRBJ2-1; V: TRBV18; D: TRBD2; CDR3: CASSEGGPDEQFF
length: 13; J: TRBJ2-3; V: TRBV19; D: NA; CDR3: CASSRLPTDTQYF
length: 13; J: TRBJ1-2; V: TRBV19; D: NA; CDR3: CASSPGQSDGYTF
length: 16; J: TRBJ1-6; V: TRBV4-1; D: NA; CDR3: CASSQDGQPYNSPLHF